The 8 T cell receptor beta chains below come from one sample, sequenced in a study of shared clonotypes between healthy human individuals (dated by TCRdb to about 2020). CD8 naive samples were CD45RO-negative cells positively selected for CCR7, giving a CD45RA+CCR7+ population that excluded TemRA cells. The protocol used for the library was the immunoSEQ multiplex PCR assay. As stored in TCRdb, this immuneACCESS dataset retains in-frame rearrangements with V and J assigned. A fraction of the clones does not appear; measured against another copy, unresolved V genes explain less than half of the discrepancy, and the remainder lacks a known reason. Recorded for this sample are hundreds of thousands of clones; 98% of them occurred a single time. Jointly, the top ten make up 0.3% of the sample. The sequenced sample was naive CD8+ T cells sorted from blood. The cell subset or site label, read with the paper, signifies: CD45RA+CCR7+. These receptors were obtained from a man between 25 and 39 years old in good health.

The chain recombines TRBV4-1 with TRBJ1-2; D is unclear. Germline V gene data show CDR1 as MGHRA and CDR2 as YSYEKL. The CDR3 has 15 amino acids. The V end lost 1 base, the J end lost 0 bases, and 9 bases lay between the germline ends. CDR3 nucleotide sequence: TGCGCCAGCAGCCAAGGGCATATAGCTAACTATGGCTACACCTTC. Translating it yields CASSQGHIANYGYTF.

About this clone: Other DNA variants within this sample encode the same CDR3. The chain joins TRBV6-5 to TRBJ1-2; D unresolved. Trimming took 2 bases from V and 2 from J, leaving 6 bases between them. CDR1 is MNHEY and CDR2 is SVGAGI in the germline V gene. The CDR3 sequence is 13 residues long. CDR3 in amino acids: CASSYGGNYGYTF. CDR3 bases: TGTGCCAGCAGTTACGGTGGGAACTATGGCTACACCTTC.

On this clone itself: This specimen includes other DNA sequences encoding the same CDR3. The chain employs TRBV7-9 and TRBJ2-7; 7 nucleotides match TRBD1. Per the germline V gene, CDR1 is SEHNR and CDR2 is FQNEAQ (reference sequence). The CDR3 is made up of 12 amino acids. The J segment lost 5 bases and the V segment lost 5 bases, leaving 3 bases of the junction unmatched. CDR3 region: CASSHRGDEQYF. The CDR3, as DNA: TGTGCCAGCAGCCACAGGGGCGACGAGCAGTACTTC. The full variable domain, with the rest looked up from reference TRBV7-9 and TRBJ2-7, is DTGVSQNPRHKITKRGQNVTFRCDPISEHNRLYWYRQTLGQGPEFLTYFQNEAQLEKSRLLSDRFSAERPKGSFSTLEIQRTEQGDSAMYLCASSHRGDEQYFGPGTRLTVT.

This sequence joins TRBV4-2 and TRBJ2-7; maybe TRBD2 (5 bases). The ends were cut back, 1 base at V and 0 bases at J, with 13 bases in the middle. This CDR3 has 16 residues. CDR1 and CDR2 (germline): LGHNA, YNFKEQ. Here the CDR3 reads CASSQGGLANSYEQYF. Here the CDR3 DNA reads TGTGCCAGCAGCCAAGGAGGGCTAGCCAACTCCTACGAGCAGTACTTC.

V usage is TRBV5-1 and J usage is TRBJ2-6, with a weak D call TRBD1 (5 bases). Trimming pared 5 bases from V and 4 bases from J, leaving 13 bases between. Germline CDR1 and CDR2: SGHRS and YFSETQ. The CDR3 spans 15 residues. The CDR3 nucleotides are TGCGCCAGCAGGCCTACAGGCGCCGGGGCCAACGTCCTGACTTTC. This translates into CASRPTGAGANVLTF.

This chain links TRBV5-5 with TRBJ1-5; the D gene is possibly TRBD1 (5 bases). This CDR3 contains 14 residues. V was shortened by 0 bases and J by 6 bases, with 10 bases between the two germline ends. Germline loops: CDR1 SGHKS, CDR2 YYEKEE (reference sequence). The CDR3 bases are TGTGCCAGCAGCTTGGCCGAAGGGGCTCAGCCCCAGCATTTT. Protein product: CASSLAEGAQPQHF.

The gene calls are TRBV29-1 and TRBJ2-7; perhaps TRBD2 as D (5 bases). Germline V gene data show CDR1 as SQVTM and CDR2 as ANQGSEA. V was pared by 7 bases and J by 1 base, with 14 bases between. This CDR3 spans 13 amino acids. The CDR3 coding sequence is TGCAGCGCCACCAACTCGGGGTCCTACGAGCAGTACTTC. Translation gives CSATNSGSYEQYF.

The rearrangement links TRBV4-3 to TRBJ2-5, with D unresolved. The V end lost 0 bases, the J end lost 2 bases, and 10 bases lay between the germline ends. CDR1 and CDR2 (germline): LGHNA, YSLEER. The CDR3 length is 15 residues. The CDR3 protein is CASSQDSSVQETQYF. The CDR3 coding sequence is TGCGCCAGCAGCCAAGATTCGTCCGTACAAGAGACCCAGTACTTC.